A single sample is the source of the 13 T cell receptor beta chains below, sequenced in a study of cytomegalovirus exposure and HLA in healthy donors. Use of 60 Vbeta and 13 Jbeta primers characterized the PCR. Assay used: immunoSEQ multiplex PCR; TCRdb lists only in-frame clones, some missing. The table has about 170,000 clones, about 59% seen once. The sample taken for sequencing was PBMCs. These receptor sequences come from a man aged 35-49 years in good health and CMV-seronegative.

The CDR3: CASSYSTAPTYEQYF. The CDR3 nucleotides read TGTGCCAGCAGTTACTCGACAGCCCCTACCTACGAGCAGTACTTC. The chain recombines TRBV6-5 with TRBJ2-5; possibly TRBD1 for D (5 bases). With the DNA end fitting TRBJ2-7 better, the J assignment may be wrong. Germline V lookup: CDR1 MNHEY, CDR2 SVGAGI. The CDR3 totals 15 residues.

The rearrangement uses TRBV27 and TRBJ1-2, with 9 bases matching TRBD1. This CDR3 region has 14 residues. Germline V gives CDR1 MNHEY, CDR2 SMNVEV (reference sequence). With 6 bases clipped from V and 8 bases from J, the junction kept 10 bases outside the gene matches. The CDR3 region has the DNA TGTGCCAGCAGATCATCCGGGACAGGGAGAGGCTACACCTTC. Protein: CASRSSGTGRGYTF.

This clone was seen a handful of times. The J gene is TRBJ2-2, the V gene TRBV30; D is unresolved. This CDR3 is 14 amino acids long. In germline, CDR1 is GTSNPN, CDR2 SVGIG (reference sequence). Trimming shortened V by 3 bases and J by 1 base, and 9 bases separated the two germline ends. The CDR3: CAWRRSMNTGELFF. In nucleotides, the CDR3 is TGTGCCTGGAGGCGGAGCATGAACACCGGGGAGCTGTTTTTT.

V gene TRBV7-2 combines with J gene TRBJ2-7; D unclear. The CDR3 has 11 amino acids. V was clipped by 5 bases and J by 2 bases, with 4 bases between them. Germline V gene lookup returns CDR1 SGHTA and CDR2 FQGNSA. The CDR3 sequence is CASSRAYEQYF. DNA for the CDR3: TGTGCCAGCAGCCGGGCCTACGAGCAGTACTTC.

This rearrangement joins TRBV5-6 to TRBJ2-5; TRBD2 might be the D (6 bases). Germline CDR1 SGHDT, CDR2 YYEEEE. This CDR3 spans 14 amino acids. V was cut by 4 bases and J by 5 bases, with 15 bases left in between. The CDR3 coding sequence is TGTGCCAGCAGCACTGGACTACCAGGGGAGACCCAGTACTTC. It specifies CASSTGLPGETQYF.

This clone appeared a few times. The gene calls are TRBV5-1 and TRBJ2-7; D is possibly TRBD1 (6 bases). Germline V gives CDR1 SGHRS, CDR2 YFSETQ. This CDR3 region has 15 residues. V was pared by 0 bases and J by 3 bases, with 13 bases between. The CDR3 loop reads CASSLEALQGYEQYF. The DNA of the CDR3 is TGCGCCAGCAGCTTGGAGGCCCTACAGGGCTACGAGCAGTACTTC.

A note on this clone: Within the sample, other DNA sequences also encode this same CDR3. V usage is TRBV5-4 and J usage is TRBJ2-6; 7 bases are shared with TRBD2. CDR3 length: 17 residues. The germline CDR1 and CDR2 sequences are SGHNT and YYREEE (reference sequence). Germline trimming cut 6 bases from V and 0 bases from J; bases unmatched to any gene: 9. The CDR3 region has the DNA TGTGCCAGCATCCCCGACGGGGGGAGCTCTGGGGCCAACGTCCTGACTTTC. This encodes CASIPDGGSSGANVLTF.

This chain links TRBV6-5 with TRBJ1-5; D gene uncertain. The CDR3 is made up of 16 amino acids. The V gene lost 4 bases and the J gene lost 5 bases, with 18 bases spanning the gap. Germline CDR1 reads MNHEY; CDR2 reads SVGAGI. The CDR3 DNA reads TGTGCCAGCAGTTCGTTCCTGGGAGGTTTCGATCAGCCCCAGCATTTT. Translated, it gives CASSSFLGGFDQPQHF.

The CDR3 DNA reads as TGTGCCAGCAGTGAAATAGCAGGGAATACTGAAGCTTTCTTT. This gives the protein CASSEIAGNTEAFF. The chain employs TRBV6-1 and TRBJ1-1; a weak D match, TRBD1 (5 bases). CDR1 and CDR2 from the germline V gene are MNHNS and SASEGT. V lost 2 bases to trimming and J lost 5 bases, with 12 bases between them. This CDR3 contains 14 residues.

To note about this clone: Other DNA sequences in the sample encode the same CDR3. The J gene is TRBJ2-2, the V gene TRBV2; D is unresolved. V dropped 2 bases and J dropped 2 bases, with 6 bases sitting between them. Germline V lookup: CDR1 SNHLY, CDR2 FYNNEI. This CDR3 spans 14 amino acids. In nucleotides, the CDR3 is TGTGCCAGCAGTGAACAGGTTAACACCGGGGAGCTGTTTTTT. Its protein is CASSEQVNTGELFF.

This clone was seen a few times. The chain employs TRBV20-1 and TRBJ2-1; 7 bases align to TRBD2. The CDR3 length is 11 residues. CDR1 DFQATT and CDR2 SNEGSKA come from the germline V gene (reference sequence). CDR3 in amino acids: CGHGLGDEQFF. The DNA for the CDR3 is TGCGGACACGGACTAGGGGATGAGCAGTTCTTC.

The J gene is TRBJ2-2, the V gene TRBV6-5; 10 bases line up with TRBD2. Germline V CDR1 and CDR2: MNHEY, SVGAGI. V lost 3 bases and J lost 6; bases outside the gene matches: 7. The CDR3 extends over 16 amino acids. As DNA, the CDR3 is TGTGCCAGCAGTTATCTTTCTAGCGGGAGCTCCGGGGAGCTGTTTTTT. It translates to CASSYLSSGSSGELFF.

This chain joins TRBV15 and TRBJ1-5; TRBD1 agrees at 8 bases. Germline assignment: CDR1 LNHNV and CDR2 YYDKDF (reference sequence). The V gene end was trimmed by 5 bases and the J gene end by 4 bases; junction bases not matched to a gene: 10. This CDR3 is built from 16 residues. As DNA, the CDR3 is TGTGCCACCAGCTCATCGACAGGGGTGGGAAATCAGCCCCAGCATTTT. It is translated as CATSSSTGVGNQPQHF.